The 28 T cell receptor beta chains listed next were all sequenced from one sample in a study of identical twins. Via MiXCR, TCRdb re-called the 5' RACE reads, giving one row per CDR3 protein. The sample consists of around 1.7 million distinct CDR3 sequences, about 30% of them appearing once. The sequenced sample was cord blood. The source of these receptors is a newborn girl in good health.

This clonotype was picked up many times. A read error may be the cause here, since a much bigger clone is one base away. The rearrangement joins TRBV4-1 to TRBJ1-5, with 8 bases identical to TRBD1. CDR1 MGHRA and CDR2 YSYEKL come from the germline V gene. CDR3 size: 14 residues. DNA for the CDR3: TGTGCCAGCAGCCAAGACAGGGGCGATCAGCCCCAGCATTTT. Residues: CASSQDRGDQPQHF.

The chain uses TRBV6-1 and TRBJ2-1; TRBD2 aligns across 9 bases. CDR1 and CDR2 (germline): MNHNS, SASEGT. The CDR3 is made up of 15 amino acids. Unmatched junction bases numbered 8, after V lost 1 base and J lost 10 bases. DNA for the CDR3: TGTGCCAGCAGTGAAGTTCTAGCGGGGAACTACGAGCAGTTCTTC. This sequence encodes CASSEVLAGNYEQFF.

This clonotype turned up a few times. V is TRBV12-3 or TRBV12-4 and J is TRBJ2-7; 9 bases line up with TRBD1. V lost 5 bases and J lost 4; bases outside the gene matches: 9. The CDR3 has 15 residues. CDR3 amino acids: CASSVTGQGVYEQYF. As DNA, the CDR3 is TGTGCCAGCAGTGTAACGGGACAGGGCGTTTACGAGCAGTACTTC.

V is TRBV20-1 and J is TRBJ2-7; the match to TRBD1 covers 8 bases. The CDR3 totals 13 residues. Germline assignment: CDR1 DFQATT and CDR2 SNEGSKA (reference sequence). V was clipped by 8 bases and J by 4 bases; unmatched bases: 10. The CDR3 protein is CSPFQGARYEQYF. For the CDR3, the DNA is TGCAGTCCGTTCCAGGGGGCGCGTTACGAGCAGTACTTC.

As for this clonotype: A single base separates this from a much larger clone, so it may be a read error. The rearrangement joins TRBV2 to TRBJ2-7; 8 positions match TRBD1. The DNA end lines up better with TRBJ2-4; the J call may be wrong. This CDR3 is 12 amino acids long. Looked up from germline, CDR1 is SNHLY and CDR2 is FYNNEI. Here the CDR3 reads CASRDRVDIQYF. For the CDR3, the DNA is TGTGCCAGCAGGGACAGGGTAGACATTCAGTACTTC.

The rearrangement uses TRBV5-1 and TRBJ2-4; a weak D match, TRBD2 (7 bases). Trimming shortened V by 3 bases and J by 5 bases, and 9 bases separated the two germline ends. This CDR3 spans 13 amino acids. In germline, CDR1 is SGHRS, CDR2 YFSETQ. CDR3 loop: CASSSGGENIQYF. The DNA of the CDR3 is TGCGCCAGCAGCTCGGGGGGCGAAAACATTCAGTACTTC.

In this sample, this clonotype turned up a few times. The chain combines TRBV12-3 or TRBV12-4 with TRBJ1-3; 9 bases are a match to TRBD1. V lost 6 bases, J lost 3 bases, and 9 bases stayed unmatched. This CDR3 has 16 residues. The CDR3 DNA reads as TGTGCCAGCAGCAACCGGGACAGGGATCGTGGAAACACCATATATTTT. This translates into CASSNRDRDRGNTIYF.

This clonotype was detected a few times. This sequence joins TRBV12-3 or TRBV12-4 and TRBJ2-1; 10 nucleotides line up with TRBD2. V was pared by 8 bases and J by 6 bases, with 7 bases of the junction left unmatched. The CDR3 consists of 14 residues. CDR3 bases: TGTGCCAGCTCAAGGGGGACTAGCGTCAATGAGCAGTTCTTC. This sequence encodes CASSRGTSVNEQFF.

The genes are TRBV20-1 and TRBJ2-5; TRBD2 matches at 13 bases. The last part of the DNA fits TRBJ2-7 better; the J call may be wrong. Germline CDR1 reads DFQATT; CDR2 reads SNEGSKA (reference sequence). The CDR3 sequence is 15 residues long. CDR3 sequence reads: CSASLLAGGAYEQYF. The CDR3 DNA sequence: TGCAGTGCTAGCCTACTAGCGGGAGGGGCCTACGAGCAGTACTTC.

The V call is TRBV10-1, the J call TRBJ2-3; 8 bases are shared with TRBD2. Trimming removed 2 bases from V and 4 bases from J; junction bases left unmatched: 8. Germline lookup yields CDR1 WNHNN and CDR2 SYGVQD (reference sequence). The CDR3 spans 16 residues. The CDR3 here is CASSEGMGLDADTQYF. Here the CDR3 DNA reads TGCGCCAGCAGTGAGGGGATGGGACTAGATGCAGATACGCAGTATTTT.

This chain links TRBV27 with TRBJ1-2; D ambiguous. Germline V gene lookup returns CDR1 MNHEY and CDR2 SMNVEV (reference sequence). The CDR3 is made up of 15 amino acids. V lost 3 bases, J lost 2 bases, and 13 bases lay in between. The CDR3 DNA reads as TGTGCCAGCAGTTTTCGAGGGTGGATCAACTATGGCTACACCTTC. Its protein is CASSFRGWINYGYTF.

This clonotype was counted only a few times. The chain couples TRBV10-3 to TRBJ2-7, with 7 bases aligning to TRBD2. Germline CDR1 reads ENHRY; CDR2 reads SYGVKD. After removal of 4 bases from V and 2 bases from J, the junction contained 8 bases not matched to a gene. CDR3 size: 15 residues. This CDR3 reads CAISGNSGYTYEQYF. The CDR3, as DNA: TGTGCCATCAGTGGGAATAGCGGGTATACCTACGAGCAGTACTTC.

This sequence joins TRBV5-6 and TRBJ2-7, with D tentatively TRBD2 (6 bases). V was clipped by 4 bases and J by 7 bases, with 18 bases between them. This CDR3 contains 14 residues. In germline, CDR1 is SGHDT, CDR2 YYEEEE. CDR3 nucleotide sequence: TGTGCCAGCAGCGGCGGGACTTCCTACAATGAGCAGTACTTC. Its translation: CASSGGTSYNEQYF. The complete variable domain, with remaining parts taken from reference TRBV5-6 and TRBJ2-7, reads DAGVTQSPTHLIKTRGQQVTLRCSPKSGHDTVSWYQQALGQGPQFIFQYYEEEERQRGNFPDRFSGHQFPNYSSELNVNALLLGDSALYLCASSGGTSYNEQYFGPGTRLTVT.

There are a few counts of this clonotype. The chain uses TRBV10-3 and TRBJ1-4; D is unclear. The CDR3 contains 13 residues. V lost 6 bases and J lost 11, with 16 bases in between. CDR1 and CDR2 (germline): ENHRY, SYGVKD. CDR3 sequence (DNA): TGTGCCATCAGGAGACAAATAGGTGACAAACTGTTTTTT. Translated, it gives CAIRRQIGDKLFF.

CDR3 region: CASSYYSGTGTKRHNEQFF. CDR3 coding DNA: TGTGCCAGCAGTTATTACAGTGGAACCGGGACTAAGAGGCACAATGAGCAGTTCTTC. J is TRBJ2-1 and V is TRBV6-5, with 7 nucleotides matching TRBD2. Germline trimming cut 3 bases from V and 5 bases from J; bases unmatched to any gene: 19. Germline CDR1 MNHEY, CDR2 SVGAGI. The CDR3 spans 19 residues.

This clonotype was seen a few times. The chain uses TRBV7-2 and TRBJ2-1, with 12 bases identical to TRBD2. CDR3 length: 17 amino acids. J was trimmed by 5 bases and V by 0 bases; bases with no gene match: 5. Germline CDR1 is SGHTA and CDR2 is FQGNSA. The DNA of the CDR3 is TGTGCCAGCAGCTTAGCGCTGCTAGCGGGGGGGAACAATGAGCAGTTCTTC. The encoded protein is CASSLALLAGGNNEQFF. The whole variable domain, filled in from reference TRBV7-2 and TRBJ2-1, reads GAGVSQSPSNKVTEKGKDVELRCDPISGHTALYWYRQSLGQGLEFLIYFQGNSAPDKSGLPSDRFSAERTGGSVSTLTIQRTQQEDSAVYLCASSLALLAGGNNEQFFGPGTRLTVL.

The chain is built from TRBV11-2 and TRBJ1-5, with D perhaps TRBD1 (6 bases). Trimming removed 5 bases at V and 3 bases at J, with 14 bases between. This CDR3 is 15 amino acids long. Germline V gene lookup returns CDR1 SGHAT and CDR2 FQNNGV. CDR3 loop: CASSPRAGVNQPQHF. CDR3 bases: TGTGCCAGCAGCCCGAGGGCAGGGGTCAATCAGCCCCAGCATTTT.

The CDR3 sequence is CASSLAPGGTRRYNEQFF. For the CDR3, the DNA is TGTGCCAGCAGCTTAGCCCCAGGCGGGACTAGGCGTTACAATGAGCAGTTCTTC. This rearrangement joins TRBV7-8 to TRBJ2-1; 8 positions match TRBD2. The CDR3 is made up of 18 amino acids. V lost 0 bases to trimming and J lost 4 bases; unmatched junction nucleotides: 11. CDR1 and CDR2 (germline): SGHVS, FQNEAQ.

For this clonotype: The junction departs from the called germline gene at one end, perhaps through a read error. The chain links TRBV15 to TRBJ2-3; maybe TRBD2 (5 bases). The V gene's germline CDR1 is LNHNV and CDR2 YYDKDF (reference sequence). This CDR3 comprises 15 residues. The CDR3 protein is CAISRSGLNTDTQYF. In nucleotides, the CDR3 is TGTGCCATCAGCAGAAGCGGACTTAACACAGATACGCAGTATTTT.

This CDR3 is CASRGNSGSTQYF. CDR3 DNA: TGTGCCAGCAGAGGCAATAGCGGGAGTACGCAGTATTTT. The chain links TRBV2 to TRBJ2-3; 9 bases map to TRBD2. V was clipped by 6 bases and J by 8 bases; unmatched bases: 6. The germline CDR1 and CDR2 sequences are SNHLY and FYNNEI. This CDR3 is 13 amino acids long.

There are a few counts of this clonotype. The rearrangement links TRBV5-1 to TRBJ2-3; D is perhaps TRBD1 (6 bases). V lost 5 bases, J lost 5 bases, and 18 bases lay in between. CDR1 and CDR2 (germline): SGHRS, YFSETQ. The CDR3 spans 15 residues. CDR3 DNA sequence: TGCGCCAGCAGGCCTACAGGGCAGGAGAGAGATACGCAGTATTTT. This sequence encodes CASRPTGQERDTQYF.

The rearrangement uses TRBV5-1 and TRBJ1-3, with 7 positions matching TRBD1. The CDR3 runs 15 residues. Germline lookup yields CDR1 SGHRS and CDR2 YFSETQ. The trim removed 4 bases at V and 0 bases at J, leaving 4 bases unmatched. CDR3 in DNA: TGCGCCAGCAGCAGACGGACAGGCTCTGGAAACACCATATATTTT. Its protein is CASSRRTGSGNTIYF.

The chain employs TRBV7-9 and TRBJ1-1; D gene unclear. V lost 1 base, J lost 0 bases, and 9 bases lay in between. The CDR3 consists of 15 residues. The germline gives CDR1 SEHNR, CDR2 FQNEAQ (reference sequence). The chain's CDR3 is CASSLDSRMNTEAFF. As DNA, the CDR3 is TGTGCCAGCAGCTTAGACAGTCGAATGAACACTGAAGCTTTCTTT.

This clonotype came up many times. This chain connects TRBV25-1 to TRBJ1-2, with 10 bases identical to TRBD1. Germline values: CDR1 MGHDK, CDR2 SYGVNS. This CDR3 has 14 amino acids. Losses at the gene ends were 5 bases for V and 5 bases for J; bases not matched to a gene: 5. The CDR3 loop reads CASSNRGQGYGYTF. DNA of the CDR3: TGTGCCAGCAGTAACAGGGGACAGGGGTATGGCTACACCTTC.

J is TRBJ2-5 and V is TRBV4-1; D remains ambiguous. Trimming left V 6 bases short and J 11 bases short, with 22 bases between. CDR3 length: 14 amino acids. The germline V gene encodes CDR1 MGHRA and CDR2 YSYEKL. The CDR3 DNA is TGCGCCAGCAGAACTTTGCCTACCCTCAATGAGCAGTACTTC. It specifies CASRTLPTLNEQYF.

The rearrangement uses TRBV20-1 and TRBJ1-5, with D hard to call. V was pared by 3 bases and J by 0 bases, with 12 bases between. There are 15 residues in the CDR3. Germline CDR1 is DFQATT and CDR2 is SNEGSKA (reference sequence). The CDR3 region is CSASRAGSSNQPQHF. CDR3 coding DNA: TGCAGTGCTAGCCGTGCGGGCAGTAGCAATCAGCCCCAGCATTTT.

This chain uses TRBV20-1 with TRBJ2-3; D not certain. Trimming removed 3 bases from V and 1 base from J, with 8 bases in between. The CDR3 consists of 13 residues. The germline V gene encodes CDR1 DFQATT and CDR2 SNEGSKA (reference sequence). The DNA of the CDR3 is TGCAGTGCTAGGTCAGGCCGCACAGATACGCAGTATTTT. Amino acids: CSARSGRTDTQYF.

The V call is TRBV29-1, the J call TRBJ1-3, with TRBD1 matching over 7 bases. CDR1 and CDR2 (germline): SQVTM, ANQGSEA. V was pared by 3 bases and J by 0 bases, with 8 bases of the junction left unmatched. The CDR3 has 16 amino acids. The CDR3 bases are TGCAGCGTTGAGTTGACAGGGCGAATCTCTGGAAACACCATATATTTT. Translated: CSVELTGRISGNTIYF.